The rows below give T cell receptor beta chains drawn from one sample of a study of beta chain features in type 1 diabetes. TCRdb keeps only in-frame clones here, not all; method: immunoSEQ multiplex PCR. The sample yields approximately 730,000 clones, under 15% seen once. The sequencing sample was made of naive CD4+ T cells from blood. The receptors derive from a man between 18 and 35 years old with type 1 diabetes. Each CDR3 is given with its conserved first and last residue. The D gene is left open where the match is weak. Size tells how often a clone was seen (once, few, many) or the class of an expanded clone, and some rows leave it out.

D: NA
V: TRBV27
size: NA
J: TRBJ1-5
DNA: TGTGCCAGCAGTTTCCCCGAAGAGGACCATAATAGCAATCAGCCCCAGCATTTT
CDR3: CASSFPEEDHNSNQPQHF

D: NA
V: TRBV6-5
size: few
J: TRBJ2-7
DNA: TGTGCCAGCACTCCGAGGAGGGCCTACGAGCAGTACTTC
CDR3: CASTPRRAYEQYF

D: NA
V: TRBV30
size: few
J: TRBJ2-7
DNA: TGTGCCTGGGGGTCAGGGTCCGAGCAGTACTTC
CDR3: CAWGSGSEQYF

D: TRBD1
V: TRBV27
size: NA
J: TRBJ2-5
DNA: TGTGCCAGCAGTTTTTATCCGGACAGGGGTGGAGAGACCCAGTACTTC
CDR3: CASSFYPDRGGETQYF

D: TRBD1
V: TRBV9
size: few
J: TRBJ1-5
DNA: TGTGCCAGCAGCGTAGGGGACAGGGGGAGCCAGCCCCAGCATTTT
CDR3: CASSVGDRGSQPQHF

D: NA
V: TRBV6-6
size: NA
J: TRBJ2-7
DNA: TGTGCCAGCACCCAAGGGGGGGTGGCGACCTACGAGCAGTACTTC
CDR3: CASTQGGVATYEQYF

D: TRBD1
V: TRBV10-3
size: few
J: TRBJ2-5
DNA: TGTGCCATCGCCAAAACCGGGGGACAGGGGAGTGGAGAGACCCAGTACTTC
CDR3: CAIAKTGGQGSGETQYF

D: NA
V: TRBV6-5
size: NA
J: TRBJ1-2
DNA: TGTGCCAGCAGTTTTTCGCCACTGGGGCCCTATGGCTACACCTTC
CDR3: CASSFSPLGPYGYTF

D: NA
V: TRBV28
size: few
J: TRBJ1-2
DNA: TGTGCCAGCAGTTTTAGTTCTGGTGGCTATGGCTACACCTTC
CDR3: CASSFSSGGYGYTF

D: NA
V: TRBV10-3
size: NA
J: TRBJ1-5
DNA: TGTGCCATCAGAGCGGGACGGGATCAGCCCCAGCATTTT
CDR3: CAIRAGRDQPQHF

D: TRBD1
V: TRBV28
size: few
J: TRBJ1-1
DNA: TGTGCCAGCAGCTACAGGGGGAACACTGAAGCTTTCTTT
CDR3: CASSYRGNTEAFF

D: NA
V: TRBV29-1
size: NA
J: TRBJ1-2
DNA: TGCAGCGTTGAACCGCGGGGGGGCGCAGGTTATGGCTACACCTTC
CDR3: CSVEPRGGAGYGYTF

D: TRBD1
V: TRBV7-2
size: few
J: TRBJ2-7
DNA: TGTGCCAGCACGGACAGGTTCTACGAGCAGTACTTC
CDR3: CASTDRFYEQYF

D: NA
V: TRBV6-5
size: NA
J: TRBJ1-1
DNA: TGTGCCATCAGTGAGTCGGCCCCCACTGAAGCTTTCTTT
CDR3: CAISESAPTEAFF

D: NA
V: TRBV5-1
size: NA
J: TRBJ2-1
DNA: TGCGCCAGCAGGGAGCCCCCAGACTCTAATGAGCAGTTCTTC
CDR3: CASREPPDSNEQFF

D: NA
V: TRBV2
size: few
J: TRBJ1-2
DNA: TGTGCCAGCAGTGAAGCGCTTCTGGGGGGAAGTGGCTACACCTTC
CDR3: CASSEALLGGSGYTF

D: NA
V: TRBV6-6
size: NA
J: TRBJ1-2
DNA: TGTGCCAGCAGTCCCGACGCCTATGGCTACACCTTC
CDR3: CASSPDAYGYTF

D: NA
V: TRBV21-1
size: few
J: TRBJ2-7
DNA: TGTGCCAGCAGCAAAGGGACAGGATCCGAGCAGTACTTC
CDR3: CASSKGTGSEQYF

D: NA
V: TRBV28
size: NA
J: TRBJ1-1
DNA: TGTGCCAGCAGTTTCGAAGGGATTCCTGAAGCTTTCTTT
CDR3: CASSFEGIPEAFF

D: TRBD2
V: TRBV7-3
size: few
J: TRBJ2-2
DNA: TGTGCCAGCAGCCAACGACTAGCGGCGAACACCGGGGAGCTGTTTTTT
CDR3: CASSQRLAANTGELFF

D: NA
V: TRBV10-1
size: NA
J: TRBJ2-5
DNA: TGCGCCAGCAGTGACTCGCAGGACCTCCAAGAGACCCAGTACTTC
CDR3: CASSDSQDLQETQYF

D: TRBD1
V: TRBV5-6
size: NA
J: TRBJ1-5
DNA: TGTGCCAGCAGCTTTTTTTCAGGGGGCGATCAGCCCCAGCATTTT
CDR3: CASSFFSGGDQPQHF

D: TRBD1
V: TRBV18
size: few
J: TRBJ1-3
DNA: TGTGCCAGCTCACGGGGACAGGCCTCTGGAAACACCATATATTTT
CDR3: CASSRGQASGNTIYF

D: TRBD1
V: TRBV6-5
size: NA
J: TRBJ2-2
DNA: TGTGCCAGCAGCAGGACAGGGGGCGCATCCGGGGAGCTGTTTTTT
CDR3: CASSRTGGASGELFF

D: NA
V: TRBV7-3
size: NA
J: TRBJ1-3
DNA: TGTGCCAGCAGCCCCGGCGGGACCTCTGGAAACACCATATATTTT
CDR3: CASSPGGTSGNTIYF

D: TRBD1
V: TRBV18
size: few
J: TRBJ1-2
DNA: TGTGCCAGCTCACCGGGGGACAGTACTGGCTACACCTTC
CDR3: CASSPGDSTGYTF

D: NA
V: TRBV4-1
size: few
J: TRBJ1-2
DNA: TGCGCCAGCAGCCCATCCAGTGGCTACACCTTC
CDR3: CASSPSSGYTF

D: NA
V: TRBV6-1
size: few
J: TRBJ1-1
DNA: TGTGCCAGCAGTGATCGAGGAATCACTGAAGCTTTCTTT
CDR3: CASSDRGITEAFF

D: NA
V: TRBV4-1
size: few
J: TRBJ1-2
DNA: TGCGCCAGCAGCGAAGGCCCTTCGAGGGACTATGGCTACACCTTC
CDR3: CASSEGPSRDYGYTF

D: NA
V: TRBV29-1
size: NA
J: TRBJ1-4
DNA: TGCAGCGTCCGAGAACGGGGGGGTGGTGAAAAACTGTTTTTT
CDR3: CSVRERGGGEKLFF

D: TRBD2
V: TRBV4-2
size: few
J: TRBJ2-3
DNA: TGTGCCAGCAGCCTCACTAGCGGGGGCAGCACAGATACGCAGTATTTT
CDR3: CASSLTSGGSTDTQYF

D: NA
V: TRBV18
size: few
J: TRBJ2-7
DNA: TGTGCCAGCTCTCTCGCGGCCCTCTACGAGCAGTACTTC
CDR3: CASSLAALYEQYF

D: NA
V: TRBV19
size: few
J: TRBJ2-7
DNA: TGTGCCAGTAGTAGACAAGGGACGGCCGCCTACGAGCAGTACTTC
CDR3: CASSRQGTAAYEQYF

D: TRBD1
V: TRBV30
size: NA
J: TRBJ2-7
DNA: TGTGCCGGAAAGGGGGCTGGGGCCGAGCAGTACTTC
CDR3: CAGKGAGAEQYF

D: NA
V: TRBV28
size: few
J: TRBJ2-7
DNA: TGTGCCAGCACCATGGACGGGAGCTCCTACGAGCAGTACTTC
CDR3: CASTMDGSSYEQYF

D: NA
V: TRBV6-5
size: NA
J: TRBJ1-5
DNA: TGTGCCAGCAGACCGACTTGGGATCAGCCCCAGCATTTT
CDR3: CASRPTWDQPQHF

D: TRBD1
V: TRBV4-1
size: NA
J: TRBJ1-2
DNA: TGCGCCAGCAGCCAAAGGGACAGAAACTTGGGGGGCTACACCTTC
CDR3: CASSQRDRNLGGYTF

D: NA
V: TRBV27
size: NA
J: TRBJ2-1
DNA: TGTGCCAGCAGTACAGGAAATGAGCAGTTCTTC
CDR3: CASSTGNEQFF

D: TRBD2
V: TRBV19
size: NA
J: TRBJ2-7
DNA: TGTGCCAGTAGAGCCGGGACTAGCGGGGGGTACACCTACGAGCAGTACTTC
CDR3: CASRAGTSGGYTYEQYF

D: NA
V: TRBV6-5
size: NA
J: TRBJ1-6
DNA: TGTGCCACGACCCCAAGGGGGGATTCACCCCTCCACTTT
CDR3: CATTPRGDSPLHF

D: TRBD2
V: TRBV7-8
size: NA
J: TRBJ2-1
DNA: TGTGCCAGCAGCCTACGGACTAGCGGGAATGAGCAGTTCTTC
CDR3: CASSLRTSGNEQFF

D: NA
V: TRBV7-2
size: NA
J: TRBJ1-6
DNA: TGTGCCAGCAGCCCCGGCCTTGGACGGGTGAATTCACCCCTCCACTTT
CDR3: CASSPGLGRVNSPLHF

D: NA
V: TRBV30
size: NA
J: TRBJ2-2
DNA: TGTGCCTGGAGCCTCGGATTCACCGGGGAGCTGTTTTTT
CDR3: CAWSLGFTGELFF

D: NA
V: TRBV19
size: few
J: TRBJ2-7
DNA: TGTGCCAGTAGCGACAACGGGGACCAAGAGCAGTACTTC
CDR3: CASSDNGDQEQYF

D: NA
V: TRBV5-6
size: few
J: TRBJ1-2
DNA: TGTGCCAGCAGCTTGTTTCCAGGTGTTTCTGGGAAAGATGGCTACACCTTC
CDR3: CASSLFPGVSGKDGYTF